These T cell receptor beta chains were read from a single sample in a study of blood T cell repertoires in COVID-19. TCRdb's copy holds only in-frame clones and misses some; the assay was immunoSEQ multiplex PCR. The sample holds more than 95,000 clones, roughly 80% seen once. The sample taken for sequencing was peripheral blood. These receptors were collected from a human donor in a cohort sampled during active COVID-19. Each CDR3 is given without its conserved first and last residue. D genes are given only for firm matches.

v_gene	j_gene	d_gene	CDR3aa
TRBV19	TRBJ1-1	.	ASNLAGDNTEAF
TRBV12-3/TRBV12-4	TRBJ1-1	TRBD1	ASRRTGLRAF
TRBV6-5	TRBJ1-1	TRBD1	ASTADRAPTEAF
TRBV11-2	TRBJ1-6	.	ASTLESSYNSPLH
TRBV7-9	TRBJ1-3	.	ASSLELHRGGNTIY
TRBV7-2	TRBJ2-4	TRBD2	ASTRGGELAKNIQY
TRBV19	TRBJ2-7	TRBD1	ASSMQGEPEQY
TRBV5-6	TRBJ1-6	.	ASSLAQGSSPLH
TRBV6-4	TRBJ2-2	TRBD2	ASSDRAGGPNTGELF
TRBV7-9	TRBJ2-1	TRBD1	ASSAGTGNHEQF
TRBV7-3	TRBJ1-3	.	ASSPDSNSGNTIY
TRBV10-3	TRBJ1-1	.	AISKGPNTEAF
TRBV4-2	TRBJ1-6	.	ASSQTGGNSPLH
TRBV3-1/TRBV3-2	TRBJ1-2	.	ASSHSLPGSYGYT
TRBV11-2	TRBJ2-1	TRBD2	ASSSIAGGVNEQF
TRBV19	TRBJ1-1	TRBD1	ASSIGQGASTEAF
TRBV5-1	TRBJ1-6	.	ASSSGPGVYSPLH
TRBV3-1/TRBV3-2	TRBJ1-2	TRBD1	ASSGQGLEGYT
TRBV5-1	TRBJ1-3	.	ASSASVGAAGNTIY
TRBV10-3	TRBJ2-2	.	AISAPGGTGELF
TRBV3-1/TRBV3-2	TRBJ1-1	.	ASTTGGGTEAF
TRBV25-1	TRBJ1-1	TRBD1	ASQPDRENTEAF
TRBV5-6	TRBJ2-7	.	ASSFRSGLNYEQY
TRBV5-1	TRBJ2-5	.	ASSYGQFQETQY
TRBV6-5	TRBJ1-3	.	ATTQWGKSGNTIY
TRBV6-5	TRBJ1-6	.	ASRGASSYNSPLH
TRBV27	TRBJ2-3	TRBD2	ASGPGGPWDTQY
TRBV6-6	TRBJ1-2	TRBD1	ASSPGVGQGDYGYT
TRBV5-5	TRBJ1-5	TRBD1	ASSTIQGAGQPQH
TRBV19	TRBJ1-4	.	ASSTRGRGRREKLF
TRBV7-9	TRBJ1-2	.	ASSLGVSGYGYT
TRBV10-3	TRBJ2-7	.	AIRGWTRAEQY
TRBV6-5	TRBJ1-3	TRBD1	ASSSIGQGPGNTIY
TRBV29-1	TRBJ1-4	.	SVLEDSYGSTNEKLF
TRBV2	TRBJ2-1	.	ASSEGQGEQF
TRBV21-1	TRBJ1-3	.	ASTRARGTSGGNTIY
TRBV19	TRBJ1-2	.	ASSPLGGGNYGYT
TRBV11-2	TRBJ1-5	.	ASSLGQGGNQPQH
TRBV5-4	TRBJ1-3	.	ASSSTGGSGNTIY
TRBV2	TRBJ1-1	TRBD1	ASSEGQGGAF
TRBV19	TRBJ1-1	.	ASKTGLNTEAF
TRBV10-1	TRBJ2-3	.	ASSEGGTTDTQY
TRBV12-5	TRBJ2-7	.	ASGRPQTYEQY
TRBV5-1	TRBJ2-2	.	ASSLVTGNTGELF
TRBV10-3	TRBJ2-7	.	AIRTTGSPFGQY
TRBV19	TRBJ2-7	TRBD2	ASSSTSGTRISYEQY
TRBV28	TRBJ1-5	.	ASSSGQLFGGVQPQH
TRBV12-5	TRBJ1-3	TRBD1	ASGLVLRQGNRVPGNTIY